Below are 5 T cell receptor beta chains sequenced from a single sample in a study of blood T cells in healthy people across ages. A second roughly 6 to 11 cycle PCR used barcoded and J-beta primers. Via MiXCR, TCRdb re-called the 5' RACE reads, giving one row per CDR3 protein. The sample includes around 1,500,000 distinct CDR3 sequences, over 25% of them seen just once. What was sequenced was blood. These receptors were obtained from a woman in her 30s in good health.

V is TRBV25-1 and J is TRBJ2-5; 9 positions match TRBD1. The trim removed 3 bases at V and 1 base at J, leaving 3 bases unmatched. This CDR3 region has 15 residues. Looked up from germline, CDR1 is MGHDK and CDR2 is SYGVNS. Here the CDR3 reads CASSDPGQGQETQYF. The CDR3 nucleotides read TGTGCCAGCAGTGACCCGGGACAGGGCCAAGAGACCCAGTACTTC. The variable domain in full, with the rest retrieved from reference TRBV25-1 and TRBJ2-5, is EADIYQTPRYLVIGTGKKITLECSQTMGHDKMYWYQQDPGMELHLIHYSYGVNSTEKGDLSSESTVSRIRTEHFPLTLESARPSHTSQYLCASSDPGQGQETQYFGPGTRLLVL.

This clonotype was seen more than once but under ten times. V usage is TRBV6-2 or TRBV6-3 and J usage is TRBJ1-2; D unresolved. There are 13 residues in the CDR3. Trimming pared 6 bases from V and 2 bases from J, leaving 10 bases between. The germline CDR1 and CDR2 sequences are MNHEY and SVGEGT. The CDR3 nucleotides are TGTGCCAGCAGAACGGGAAGGAACTATGGCTACACCTTC. Amino acid sequence: CASRTGRNYGYTF.

This clonotype was seen a few times. A read error may produce the germline difference seen at one junction end. J is TRBJ2-1 and V is TRBV6-2 or TRBV6-3; 7 bases are shared with TRBD1. CDR1 and CDR2 from the germline V gene are MNHEY and SVGEGT. The CDR3 has 13 amino acids. CDR3 sequence reads: CASSPGQYSEQFF. The CDR3 DNA follows: TGTGCCAGCAGCCCGGGACAGTACAGTGAGCAGTTCTTC.

This clonotype has ten or more counts. This chain connects TRBV6-5 to TRBJ2-7; 8 bases are shared with TRBD1. The CDR3 is made up of 12 amino acids. V was clipped by 5 bases and J by 8 bases; unmatched bases: 5. CDR1 and CDR2 (germline): MNHEY, SVGAGI. CDR3 DNA sequence: TGTGCCAGCAGTCCCGGACAGGGACAGCAGTACTTC. This encodes CASSPGQGQQYF.

The chain uses TRBV20-1 and TRBJ2-1, with D hard to call. Trimming pared 5 bases from V and 0 bases from J, leaving 11 bases between. This CDR3 is built from 14 residues. Germline V CDR1 and CDR2: DFQATT, SNEGSKA (reference sequence). The CDR3, as DNA: TGCAGTGCTTACGACCTGAGCTCCTACAATGAGCAGTTCTTC. Translating it yields CSAYDLSSYNEQFF.